This T cell receptor beta chain was sequenced in a study of Ad26.COV2.S vaccination and SARS-CoV-2 variants. Study as a whole: Sample donor was a member of the COV1001 Ad26.COV2.S trial arm. Recipients of Ad26.COV2.S got it intramuscularly, once or twice 56 days apart.

V gave up 3 bases and J gave up 4 bases, with 7 bases separating them. The CDR3 contains 12 residues. Profiling relied on immunoSEQ multiplex PCR, and the TCRdb table lists in-frame clones only, not all of them. The sample records roughly 350,000 clones, around 89% being singletons. Treatment given: roughly 19 received Ad26.COV2.S at low or high dose, single or two shots; several received placebo; per-sample allocation not given. Specimens were obtained on day 63 following the first vaccine or placebo injection. This adult donor, from Boston, was 18-55 years old. Ad26.COV2.S expressed prefusion-stabilized spike from the original Wuhan strain.

The chain carries TRBV12-3 or TRBV12-4 and TRBJ2-7; the D gene is possibly TRBD2 (5 bases). The specimen was peripheral blood, collected in a trial of Ad26.COV2.S vaccine versus placebo. This clonotype originated in a person between 18 and 59 years old who received the Ad26.COV2.S COVID-19 vaccine or a placebo. The CDR3 DNA follows: TGTGCCAGCAGTTTTAGCGTGTACGAGCAGTACTTC. Encoded protein: CASSFSVYEQYF.